This T cell receptor beta chain was captured in a study of blood T cell repertoires in COVID-19. Across the whole study: Researchers got acute and convalescent COVID-19 samples from the United States, Italy and Spain. Nucleic acid was either cDNA or gDNA, and it came from T cells, B-cell-depleted T cells, or PBMCs.

The germline V gene encodes CDR1 MGHRA and CDR2 YSYEKL. The CDR3 totals 15 residues. The trim removed 0 bases at V and 2 bases at J, leaving 4 bases unmatched. In the authors' methods: Quantification of nucleated cells was approximated via reference gene primer amplification. Assay: immunoSEQ multiplex PCR; the TCRdb copy retains only in-frame clones and omits some. Clone size and the V and J calls come from that table; the DNA yielded D and trimming. The data contain 150,000 to 200,000 clones, 80% to 85% of them singletons. Input material: peripheral blood. The chain carries TRBV4-1 and TRBJ2-7, with TRBD1 matching over 7 bases. The sequence derives from a human donor with acute or convalescent COVID-19. The donor label of this sample is uncertain. The DNA of the CDR3 is TGCGCCAGCAGCCAAGATAAGGGGGCCACCTACGAGCAGTACTTC. Protein: CASSQDKGATYEQYF.